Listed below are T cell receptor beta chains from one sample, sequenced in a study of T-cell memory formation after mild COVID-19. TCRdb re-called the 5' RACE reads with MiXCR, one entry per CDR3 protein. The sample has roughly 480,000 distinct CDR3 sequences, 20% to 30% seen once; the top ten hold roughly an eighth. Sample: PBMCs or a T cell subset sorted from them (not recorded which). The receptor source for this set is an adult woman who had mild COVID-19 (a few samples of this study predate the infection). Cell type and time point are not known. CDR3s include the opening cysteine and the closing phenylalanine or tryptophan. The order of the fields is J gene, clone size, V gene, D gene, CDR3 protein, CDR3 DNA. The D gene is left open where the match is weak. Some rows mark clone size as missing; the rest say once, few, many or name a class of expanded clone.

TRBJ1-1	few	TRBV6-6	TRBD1	CASSAIPGGTEAFF	TGTGCCAGCAGTGCCATTCCAGGGGGCACTGAAGCTTTCTTT
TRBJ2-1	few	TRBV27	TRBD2	CASSFSPGTSGGATREQFF	TGTGCCAGCAGTTTTTCCCCCGGGACTAGCGGGGGGGCCACACGTGAGCAGTTCTTC
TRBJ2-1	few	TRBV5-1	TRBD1	CASSLYRDRVGEQFF	TGCGCCAGCAGCTTGTATCGGGACAGGGTTGGTGAGCAGTTCTTC
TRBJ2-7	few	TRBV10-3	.	CASRDGYYEQYF	TGTGCCAGCCGGGACGGATACTACGAGCAGTACTTC
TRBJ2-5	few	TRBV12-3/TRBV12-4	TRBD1	CASSFFRDSKETQYF	TGTGCCAGCAGTTTTTTTCGGGACAGCAAAGAGACCCAGTACTTC
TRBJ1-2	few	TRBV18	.	CASSPAGYGYTF	TGTGCCAGCTCACCAGCAGGCTATGGCTACACCTTC
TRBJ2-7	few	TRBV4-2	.	CASSQDLLEQYF	TGTGCCAGCAGCCAAGATCTTCTCGAGCAGTACTTC
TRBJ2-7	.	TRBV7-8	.	CASSLITERYEQYF	TGTGCCAGCAGCTTAATAACAGAGCGCTACGAGCAGTACTTC
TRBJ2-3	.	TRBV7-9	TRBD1	CASSYPDRGATDTQYF	TGTGCCAGCAGCTACCCCGACAGGGGAGCCACAGATACGCAGTATTTT
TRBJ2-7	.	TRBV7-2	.	CASRSSGLQGAEQYF	TGTGCCAGCAGATCTAGCGGCCTACAGGGAGCCGAGCAGTACTTC
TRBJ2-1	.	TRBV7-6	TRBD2	CASSLDSSGSDEQFF	TGTGCCAGCAGCTTAGACTCTAGCGGGAGCGATGAGCAGTTCTTC
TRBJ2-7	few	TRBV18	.	CASSPGMADEQYF	TGTGCCAGCTCTCCCGGGATGGCGGATGAGCAGTACTTC
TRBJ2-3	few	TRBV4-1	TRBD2	CASRRLAGASTDTQYF	TGCGCCAGCAGACGACTAGCGGGGGCCTCCACAGATACGCAGTATTTT
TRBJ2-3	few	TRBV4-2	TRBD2	CASSQDPSGGTDTQYF	TGTGCCAGCAGCCAAGATCCAAGCGGGGGCACAGATACGCAGTATTTT
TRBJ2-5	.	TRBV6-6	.	CASARTGSFQETQYF	TGTGCCAGCGCGCGAACAGGGTCTTTCCAAGAGACCCAGTACTTC
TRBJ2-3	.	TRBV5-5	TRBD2	CASSPLSGGGTDTQYF	TGTGCCAGCAGCCCGCTGAGCGGGGGTGGCACAGATACGCAGTATTTT
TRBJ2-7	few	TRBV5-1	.	CASSLDPDFTGPGEQYF	TGCGCCAGCAGCTTGGATCCCGACTTCACAGGGCCGGGGGAGCAGTACTTC
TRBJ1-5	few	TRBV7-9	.	CASSKDGGADSNQPQHF	TGTGCCAGCAGCAAAGATGGGGGCGCGGATAGCAATCAGCCCCAGCATTTT
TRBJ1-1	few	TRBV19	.	CASSSLQGWRTEAFF	TGTGCCAGTAGTAGTCTACAGGGATGGCGCACTGAAGCTTTCTTT
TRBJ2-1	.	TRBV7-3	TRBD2	CASSLRAGGPPYNEQFF	TGTGCCAGCAGCTTAAGAGCGGGGGGGCCCCCCTACAATGAGCAGTTCTTC
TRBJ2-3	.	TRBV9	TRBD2	CASSGRTSGSTDTQYF	TGTGCCAGCAGCGGACGGACTAGCGGTAGCACAGATACGCAGTATTTT
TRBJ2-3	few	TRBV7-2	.	CASSSMGVGLSSTDTQYF	TGTGCCAGCAGCTCCATGGGGGTGGGTCTATCTAGCACAGATACGCAGTATTTT
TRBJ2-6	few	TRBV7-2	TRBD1	CASSLGGGGGANVLTF	TGTGCCAGCAGCTTAGGAGGGGGCGGTGGGGCCAACGTCCTGACTTTC
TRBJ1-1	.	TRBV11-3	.	CASSPEGLVRAFF	TGTGCCAGCAGCCCAGAGGGGCTCGTTAGAGCTTTCTTT